This record concerns one TCR beta chain sequence. In this sample, this clonotype turned up a few times. The antigen this receptor binds is unknown. Base qualities were left out, and no much larger clone turns up one base away. Receptor amplification or capture employed 5' RACE. The sequencing machine was an Illumina HiSeq 2500. A second PCR of about 6 to 12 cycles was run with a J-beta primer mix and a sample-barcoded 5' primer. A unique molecular identifier was introduced onto each TCR beta cDNA molecule by a template-switch 5' adaptor carrying 12 random nucleotides. Each sample yielded at least 3 million CDR3-containing paired-end reads. First-strand cDNA synthesis was performed from all RNA using the Mint cDNA synthesis kit, with priming by a TRBC-specific oligonucleotide. Following uracil-DNA glycosylase treatment, a first 18-cycle PCR with universal primers M1SS and BC2_uni_R was performed on all cDNA. The authors' analysis ran thus. Each sample was normalized by randomly selecting 1 million high-quality reads, each carrying a distinct molecular identifier. Reads sharing molecular identifiers were discarded rather than binned into consensus sequences. MiTCR, run with a Q25 quality threshold and the strictest error-elimination algorithm, handled CDR3 identification, clonotype clustering and error correction. A nonparametric unseen species model using Euler transformation provided a lower-bound estimate of total TCR beta diversity. TCRdb trimmed the raw reads at Q25, called clones with MiXCR and kept productive beta chains. Identical CDR3 proteins give one entry, which carries the most common genes and DNA. None of the V and J calls come from the authors' own analysis; TCRdb made them. The sample yields approximately 780,000 distinct CDR3 sequences; about 26% were counted once. The ten most abundant clones make up 2.5% to 3.5% of the sample.

The 39 donors, aged about 6 to 100 years, were systemically healthy Caucasian individuals from Russia. Each donor gave around 9.8 milliliters of peripheral blood, collected into EDTA-treated Vacutainer tubes. Ficoll-Paque density-gradient centrifugation was used to isolate PBMCs, with at least 6.5 million obtained per sample. Trizol reagent was used to extract total RNA from PBMCs, with at least 6 micrograms per sample. Naive CD45RAhigh/CD27high T cell percentages were measured by flow cytometry on a PBMC aliquot from every donor. Based on the germline V gene, the CDR1 and CDR2 sequences are SGHTA and FQGNSA. From cysteine to phenylalanine, the CDR3 is 15 amino acids long. CDR3 DNA only is kept here, 45 bases in frame from base 1. V is clipped by 3 bases and J by 2 bases, and the sequence between their germline boundaries is 12 bases long. This sample is part of a study of blood T cells in healthy people across ages (dated by TCRdb to about 2015). Regarding the research as a whole: In model experiments, template switching captured roughly one uniquely barcoded TCR beta cDNA molecule for every two T cells. For two donors (one aged 18 to 30 and one aged 80 or older), the study analyzed two additional independent replicas of 1 million unique cDNA reads from the same blood draw. Using deep sequencing normalized with unique cDNA molecular identifiers, the study measured how TCR beta repertoire diversity changes with age. The donors were divided into four age groups: young (average around 17 years), middle-aged (around 41), aged (about 60) and long-lived (roughly 86). Study-level results and caveats: The long-lived group showed more naive CD4+ T cells, fewer expanded clones and increased TCR diversity than the aged group, suggesting age selection. Observed TCR beta diversity correlated strongly with the percentage of naive T cells measured by flow cytometry. Since profiling was done on bulk unsorted PBMCs, naive and antigen-experienced compartments could not be conclusively compared. Estimates of total diversity based on one million sequenced T cells were regarded as lower bounds and as underestimates. Because the CMV infection status of the donors was unknown, age-related changes in expanded clonotypes may potentially have been confounded. Observed TCR beta diversity per million T cells fell roughly linearly with age, and a significant reduction was already apparent by age about 43.

The sample also formed part of further work on T cells of mothers and their children. Reported in the second study: Donors were nine systemically healthy Caucasian individuals: three mothers and their six children. cDNA synthesis consumed the entire amount of extracted RNA, loaded at 1.5 ug RNA in each 15 ul reaction. In the second PCR, the M1S primer added sample barcodes and 2-4 random nucleotides. Over 8 million TCR beta CDR3 reads came from each mother, compared with 3.3 million or so reads from each child. Thymic selection similarly shapes TCR recombination output in related and unrelated pairs, with minor effect from inherited differences. Normalized repertoire overlap was always found to be slightly, but never significantly, higher in related mother-child pairs than in unrelated mother-child pairs. Persistent microchimeric T cell clones were not detected, at a sensitivity of about 100 clones per million clonotypes. To look for features that set related mother-child pairs apart from unrelated individuals, the researchers ran deep NGS to compare the TCR beta repertoires of mothers and children. The mean age was about 40 +/- 4 years for the mothers and approximately 11 +/- 4 years for the children. After adapter ligation with NEBNext reagents, the libraries were sequenced on Illumina HiSeq 2000 with 100+100 nt paired-end reads. Mother and child libraries were prepared a month apart and sequenced in separate runs to prevent cross-contamination. For each donor, between about 500,000 and 2,200,000 distinct TCR beta clonotypes were identified. Naive TCR beta clonotypes were estimated from low-frequency clonotypes matched to each donor's FACS-determined naive share, without sorting.

The sequencing input was blood. The TCR originated in a boy under 18 in good health. The chain couples TRBV7-2 to TRBJ2-3; TRBD2 might be the D gene, on 7 matching bases. CDR3 reads: CASSLRGPSTDTQYF. The sequenced DNA is TGTGCCAGCAGCTTGCGGGGGCCCTCCACAGATACGCAGTATTTT.